These 22 T cell receptor beta chains came from one sample sequenced in a study of blood T cell repertoires in COVID-19. Libraries were prepared by immunoSEQ multiplex PCR; TCRdb keeps only in-frame clonotypes and omits some of them. The sample holds 250,000 to 300,000 clones, about four fifths seen once. The sample comprised PBMCs or T cells enriched from blood (not recorded which). Receptors were obtained from a man aged 40-49 years who had been exposed to COVID-19.

The J gene is TRBJ1-4, the V gene TRBV7-9; 7 bases align to TRBD1. The CDR3 has 14 amino acids. Trimming took 5 bases from V and 5 from J; bases not matched to a gene: 5. The V gene's germline CDR1 is SEHNR and CDR2 FQNEAQ (reference sequence). The DNA for the CDR3 is TGTGCCAGCAGCCAGGGACAGAGCAATGAAAAACTGTTTTTT. Protein product: CASSQGQSNEKLFF.

This clone was recorded once. The rearrangement uses TRBV6-5 and TRBJ1-3, with D maybe TRBD1 (5 bases). V was pared by 5 bases and J by 2 bases, with 13 bases between. The CDR3 covers 15 residues. CDR1 and CDR2 (germline): MNHEY, SVGAGI. CDR3 in amino acids: CASSPTTDPGNTIYF. The CDR3 DNA reads as TGTGCCAGCAGTCCAACGACAGACCCTGGAAACACCATATATTTT.

The gene calls are TRBV7-9 and TRBJ1-1; tentative D call: TRBD1 (6 bases). Germline CDR1 reads SEHNR; CDR2 reads FQNEAQ (reference sequence). The V and J ends lost 8 bases and 5 bases respectively, with 15 bases between them. The CDR3 spans 13 residues. CDR3 sequence reads: CASAGGAETEAFF. Written as DNA, the CDR3 is TGTGCCAGCGCTGGGGGCGCTGAGACTGAAGCTTTCTTT.

In this sample, this clone turned up a few times. The chain is built from TRBV5-8 and TRBJ2-2; D remains unclear. Trimming pared 4 bases from V and 0 bases from J, leaving 10 bases between. The germline V gene has CDR1 SGHTS and CDR2 YDEGEE. The CDR3 loop spans 15 amino acids. CDR3 DNA: TGTGCCAGCAGCCTAGACGGATCGAACACCGGGGAGCTGTTTTTT. Residues: CASSLDGSNTGELFF.

The chain carries TRBV6-4 and TRBJ1-3; 8 bases fit TRBD1. The CDR3 is 20 residues long. The V segment lost 6 bases and the J segment 0 bases; nucleotides outside the gene matches: 19. Per germline, CDR1 MRHNA and CDR2 SNTAGT. The CDR3 DNA reads as TGTGCCAGCAGCGCCTCCTCATGGCAGGGGGCTCTAAACTCTGGAAACACCATATATTTT. The encoded protein is CASSASSWQGALNSGNTIYF.

The J gene is TRBJ2-3, the V gene TRBV2; D gene unclear. Per germline, CDR1 SNHLY and CDR2 FYNNEI. This CDR3 is 11 amino acids long. Trimming pared 10 bases from V and 4 bases from J, leaving 9 bases between. CDR3 nucleotide sequence: TGTGCCATAACGGTCCCAGATACGCAGTATTTT. This gives the protein CAITVPDTQYF. The full variable domain, completed using reference TRBV2 and TRBJ2-3, is EPEVTQTPSHQVTQMGQEVILRCVPISNHLYFYWYRQILGQKVEFLVSFYNNEISEKSEIFDDQFSVERPDGSNFTLKIRSTKLEDSAMYFCAITVPDTQYFGPGTRLTVL.

This clone appeared a few times. This rearrangement joins TRBV5-4 to TRBJ1-4; D call uncertain. The CDR3 length is 13 residues. Trimming removed 2 bases from V and 7 bases from J, with 9 bases in between. Germline CDR1 reads SGHNT; CDR2 reads YYREEE (reference sequence). CDR3 DNA: TGTGCCAGCAGCTTCGGCGGAGGTGAAAAACTGTTTTTT. Residues: CASSFGGGEKLFF.

The chain uses TRBV5-1 and TRBJ1-4; D may be TRBD1 (6 bases). The CDR3 consists of 16 residues. The V end lost 4 bases, the J end lost 4 bases, and 17 bases lay between the germline ends. Germline V CDR1 and CDR2: SGHRS, YFSETQ. CDR3 nucleotide sequence: TGCGCCAGCAGCCTGGGGGCAGATACGATTAATGAAAAACTGTTTTTT. It encodes CASSLGADTINEKLFF.

The genes are TRBV12-5 and TRBJ1-4; 7 nucleotides agree with TRBD1. V was clipped by 3 bases and J by 8 bases; unmatched bases: 6. The CDR3 loop spans 14 amino acids. Germline CDR1 LGHNT, CDR2 FRNRAP. The CDR3 nucleotides are TGTGCTAGTGGTTTAGGGGACAGTCGGGAAAAACTGTTTTTT. Its protein product is CASGLGDSREKLFF.

This sequence joins TRBV24-1 and TRBJ2-1; TRBD1 matches at 7 bases. The CDR3 sequence is 15 residues long. J lost 6 bases, V lost 4 bases, and 8 bases had no gene match. Germline lookup yields CDR1 KGHDR and CDR2 SFDVKD. The DNA for the CDR3 is TGTGCCACCAGTGACCCCGGGACAGTTAGCAATGAGCAGTTCTTC. Amino acid sequence: CATSDPGTVSNEQFF.

V gene TRBV11-2 combines with J gene TRBJ2-7; 9 bases map to TRBD2. V gave up 1 base and J gave up 2 bases; unmatched junction bases: 6. Germline values: CDR1 SGHAT, CDR2 FQNNGV. CDR3 size: 16 residues. CDR3 in amino acids: CASSLAQSGGPYEQYF. For the CDR3, the DNA is TGTGCCAGCAGCTTAGCCCAAAGCGGGGGGCCCTACGAGCAGTACTTC.

This sequence joins TRBV9 and TRBJ2-7; no reliable D call. The CDR3 covers 13 residues. CDR1 is SGDLS and CDR2 is YYNGEE in the germline V gene. Trimming removed 0 bases at V and 7 bases at J, with 11 bases between. CDR3 sequence (DNA): TGTGCCAGCAGCGTAGCCCACACGAGGGAGCAGTACTTC. Amino acids: CASSVAHTREQYF.

The chain carries TRBV2 and TRBJ1-2; D unclear. This CDR3 spans 17 amino acids. Trimming pared 2 bases from V and 4 bases from J, leaving 20 bases between. The V gene's germline CDR1 is SNHLY and CDR2 FYNNEI. DNA for the CDR3: TGTGCCAGCAGTGAAAAGGGTACTGGGCGGGGAGTCTATGGCTACACCTTC. Amino acid sequence: CASSEKGTGRGVYGYTF.

This chain joins TRBV5-8 and TRBJ1-5; TRBD1 is a possible D gene (5 bases). The CDR3 sequence is 16 residues long. V was cut by 0 bases and J by 2 bases, with 12 bases left in between. The germline V gene has CDR1 SGHTS and CDR2 YDEGEE. CDR3 bases: TGTGCCAGCAGCTTGGGGTTGGCGGGGGGCAATCAGCCCCAGCATTTT. It translates to CASSLGLAGGNQPQHF.

CDR3 nucleotides: TGTGCCAGCAGCGACAGGGGAGGGGGAGAGACCCAGTACTTC. Its protein product is CASSDRGGGETQYF. The V gene is TRBV6-5, the J gene TRBJ2-5, with D perhaps matching TRBD1 (8 bases). The CDR3 consists of 14 residues. The ends were cut back, 6 bases at V and 4 bases at J, with 15 bases in the middle. Germline assignment: CDR1 MNHEY and CDR2 SVGAGI.

The chain couples TRBV7-6 to TRBJ1-4, with TRBD1 matching over 7 bases. The CDR3 consists of 14 residues. CDR1 is SGHVS, CDR2 FNYEAQ, per germline. Losses at the gene ends were 3 bases for V and 7 bases for J; bases not matched to a gene: 5. The CDR3 loop is CASSLGPGGEKLFF. The CDR3 nucleotides read TGTGCCAGCAGCTTGGGCCCAGGGGGTGAAAAACTGTTTTTT.

The chain carries TRBV27 and TRBJ2-5; 7 nucleotides agree with TRBD2. The CDR3 contains 16 residues. Germline trimming cut 8 bases from V and 3 bases from J; bases unmatched to any gene: 15. Germline V gene sequence: CDR1 MNHEY, CDR2 SMNVEV (reference sequence). CDR3 region: CASGRLAGAGEETQYF. In DNA, the CDR3 is TGTGCCAGCGGGCGTTTGGCGGGAGCGGGCGAAGAGACCCAGTACTTC.

The CDR3 loop is CASSPRGGFVSGNTIYF. CDR3 nucleotide sequence: TGTGCCAGCAGCCCTCGGGGGGGATTTGTTTCTGGAAACACCATATATTTT. The V call is TRBV2, the J call TRBJ1-3, with D perhaps TRBD1 (5 bases). The CDR3 has 17 amino acids. V was shortened by 6 bases and J by 1 base, with 19 bases between the two germline ends. Germline assignment: CDR1 SNHLY and CDR2 FYNNEI. The entire variable domain, with the rest obtained from reference TRBV2 and TRBJ1-3, is as follows: EPEVTQTPSHQVTQMGQEVILRCVPISNHLYFYWYRQILGQKVEFLVSFYNNEISEKSEIFDDQFSVERPDGSNFTLKIRSTKLEDSAMYFCASSPRGGFVSGNTIYFGEGSWLTVV.

The chain has TRBV19 and TRBJ1-5; 7 bases line up with TRBD1. CDR1 and CDR2 from the germline V gene are LNHDA and SQIVND (reference sequence). The V segment lost 4 bases and the J segment 1 base; nucleotides outside the gene matches: 4. The CDR3 has 15 amino acids. CDR3 sequence: CASSTRQGSNQPQHF. CDR3 in DNA: TGTGCCAGTAGTACACGACAGGGAAGCAATCAGCCCCAGCATTTT.

This clone was seen only a few times. The CDR3 protein is CASSVVSGRHPYGELFF. The CDR3 DNA sequence: TGTGCCAGCAGCGTAGTTAGCGGGAGGCACCCCTACGGGGAGCTGTTTTTT. The chain employs TRBV9 and TRBJ2-2; 10 nucleotides agree with TRBD2. Per germline, CDR1 SGDLS and CDR2 YYNGEE. This CDR3 has 17 amino acids. Trimming took 0 bases from V and 7 from J; bases not matched to a gene: 9. The entire variable domain, with the rest obtained from reference TRBV9 and TRBJ2-2, is as follows: DSGVTQTPKHLITATGQRVTLRCSPRSGDLSVYWYQQSLDQGLQFLIQYYNGEERAKGNILERFSAQQFPDLHSELNLSSLELGDSALYFCASSVVSGRHPYGELFFGEGSRLTVL.

This chain connects TRBV5-6 to TRBJ2-1; 8 bases are shared with TRBD2. V gave up 4 bases and J gave up 2 bases; unmatched junction bases: 5. This CDR3 contains 15 residues. The germline CDR1 and CDR2 sequences are SGHDT and YYEEEE. The CDR3 here is CASSRRTSTYNEQFF. CDR3 nucleotide sequence: TGTGCCAGCAGCCGGAGGACTAGCACCTACAATGAGCAGTTCTTC.

The sample holds a few counts of this clone. V usage is TRBV5-6 and J usage is TRBJ1-6, with 8 bases aligning to TRBD1. Germline values: CDR1 SGHDT, CDR2 YYEEEE. The V and J ends lost 4 bases and 7 bases, in that order; junction bases with no gene match: 7. This CDR3 is built from 15 residues. This CDR3 is CASSHGQGLNSPLHF. CDR3 in DNA: TGTGCCAGCAGCCATGGACAGGGTTTGAATTCACCCCTCCACTTT.